The TCR beta chain under discussion was sequenced for a study of cytomegalovirus exposure and HLA in healthy donors. Study summary: From donors who were HLA-typed, an early data release held approximately 91 million unique TCRs.

Study-wide findings and caveats: Likely technical artifact: a cluster of highly shared sequence variants. In a later analysis, a missense DCLRE1C variant was linked to TCR beta V- and J-gene trimming. Being productive about 87% or about 30% of the time was typical of most TCR beta V segments in an earlier analysis.

A remark on this clone: Its antigen is not known.

This CDR3 has 15 amino acids. The J segment lost 5 bases and the V segment lost 4 bases, leaving 6 bases of the junction unmatched. Germline V gives CDR1 SEHNR, CDR2 FQNEAQ (reference sequence). Primers included in the PCR were 60 Vbeta and 13 Jbeta primers. Some clones are missing from TCRdb's copy, which holds only in-frame ones; the method was immunoSEQ multiplex PCR. The table includes 85,000 to 130,000 clones, about three quarters detected once. The chain carries TRBV7-9 and TRBJ2-4, with TRBD1 matching 9 bases. The TCR was taken from a boy aged 10-17 years in good health and CMV-seronegative. Sequenced sample: PBMCs. In DNA form, the CDR3 reads TGTGCCAGCAGCTCCGGACGGACAGGGGAAAACATTCAGTACTTC. Protein sequence: CASSSGRTGENIQYF.